This T cell receptor (beta chain) was recorded in a study of T-cell reconstitution after alpha-beta-depleted transplantation in children (dated by TCRdb to the mid-2010s). About the investigation overall: Using TCR repertoire profiling, the study followed T-cell immune reconstitution in a quantitative way in children after TCRalphabeta/CD19-depleted allogeneic hematopoietic cell transplantation. What the work shows at the level of the full study, not this receptor alone: Hyperexpanded clone frequencies declined over subsequent months; after one year, T-cell counts and TCRbeta diversity were mostly attributed to newly produced T cells. The apparently early recovery of alphabetaT-cell counts about two months after transplant reportedly depended on only several hundred rapidly expanded clones that came from non-depleted graft cells. In some patients, the high TCRbeta diversity seen at day 60 was put down to recipient T cells and intrathymic progenitors that had survived conditioning.

Library prep was done by PCR. TCRdb records Illumina HiSeq 2500 as the sequencer. To normalize quantification of the TCRbeta repertoire, the TCR libraries were built with molecular barcoding that relied on unique molecular identifiers. TCRdb reran the public reads through fastp at Q25 and MiXCR, keeping productive beta chains. Entries are consolidated by CDR3 protein sequence, retaining the most common genes and DNA. This sample is represented by 540,000 or so distinct CDR3 sequences; about 21% of them were singletons. Over 12% of the sample rests with the top ten. What the treatment or condition label conveys for this sample: allogeneic hematopoietic cell transplantation with graft depleted of TCRalphabeta T cells and CD19 B cells. Transplant recipients were children who received TCRalphabeta/CD19-depleted allogeneic hematopoietic cell grafts. This clonotype was picked up a small number of times. The target of this receptor is not known. The record has no base qualities; no much larger clone is one base away.

CDR3 length: 14 amino acids, cysteine to valine. Only CDR3 DNA is held: 42 bases, read in frame from base 1. V loses 1 base, J loses 4 bases, and the germline ends lie 11 bases apart. For CDR1 and CDR2, the germline V gene lists SGHTA and FQGNSA. The clonotype originates from a boy under three years old who had a stem cell transplant for acute myeloid leukemia, so the T cells may come from the graft donor. In this chain, TRBV7-2 is recombined with TRBJ2-7; the D segment cannot be called with confidence. The specimen comprised PBMCs, mostly from graft donor cells, sampled 360 days after TCRalphabeta/CD19-depleted stem cell transplant. The DNA is as follows: TGTGCCAGCAGCTTAGAGCTAGGCGATTACGAGCAGTACGTC. Translated, this is CASSLELGDYEQYV.